This T cell receptor (beta chain) stems from a study of cytomegalovirus exposure and HLA in healthy donors. 13 Jbeta primers and 60 Vbeta primers were used for the PCR. The authors' processing: A later analysis tallied about 80 million unique TCR beta chains, 8.5 million to 11 million of them shared. Assay: immunoSEQ multiplex PCR; the TCRdb copy retains only in-frame clones and omits some. The V and J calls and clone size were taken over from that table, and D and trimming were inferred from the DNA. The table lists some 130,000 clones, around 82% of them singletons. Study outcomes and limitations: Associated with HLA alleles at 0.05 false discovery rate in a later analysis were 17,000 or so TCR beta sequences. Sequencing artifact likely explains a cluster of highly shared sequence variants.

Looked up from germline, CDR1 is LNHDA and CDR2 is SQIVND (reference sequence). This CDR3 spans 13 amino acids. Trimming shortened V by 6 bases and J by 7 bases, and 12 bases separated the two germline ends. This clone was found a few times. Antigen unknown. The rearrangement uses TRBV19 and TRBJ2-2; possible D gene TRBD2, 5 bases. The source is a man aged 45 to 65 in good health and CMV-seronegative. Material for sequencing was PBMCs. The CDR3 is CASRNGEYGELFF. The CDR3 DNA sequence: TGTGCCAGTAGAAATGGGGAGTACGGGGAGCTGTTTTTT. The full variable domain, completed using reference TRBV19 and TRBJ2-2, is DGGITQSPKYLFRKEGQNVTLSCEQNLNHDAMYWYRQDPGQGLRLIYYSQIVNDFQKGDIAEGYSVSREKKESFPLTVTSAQKNPTAFYLCASRNGEYGELFFGEGSRLTVL.